One T cell receptor (beta chain) is described in this entry. These data originate in a study of blood T cell repertoires in COVID-19. The wider study: T cells, B-cell-depleted T cells, or PBMCs supplied cDNA or gDNA.

Authors' methods: For nucleated cells, counts were estimated from reference gene primer amplification. Produced via immunoSEQ multiplex PCR; TCRdb's table is partial and in-frame only. The V and J calls and clone size were taken over from that table, and D and trimming were inferred from the DNA. Among about 430,000 clones listed, nearly 90% were seen once. Germline-derived CDR1 and CDR2 are MDHEN and SYDVKM. There are 13 residues in the CDR3. The germline V and J ends were trimmed by 4 bases and 7 bases, with 14 bases remaining between them. Residents of about two dozen US areas, aged about 18 to 95 years, made up the participants. Cohorts were based on clinical histories the participants reported.

This chain joins TRBV28 and TRBJ2-7; D gene uncertain. The specimen sequenced was PBMCs or T cells enriched from blood (not recorded which). This TCR came from a woman aged 18-29 years who had been exposed to COVID-19. The CDR3 sequence is CASSSPNGREQYF. CDR3 DNA: TGTGCCAGCAGTTCCCCTAATGGTCGGGAGCAGTACTTC.